The source of this TCR beta chain is a study of identical twins. This clonotype was observed a few times. The antigen is unknown. Findings and caveats of the study: It was out-of-frame TCR alpha sharing in monozygotic twins that models underestimated. The abundant beta clonotypes from cord blood had fewer insertions, and memory repertoires had none of this.

The CDR3 consists of 17 residues. The V end was cut by 11 bases, the J end by 0 bases, with 23 bases between. The authors used template switching to add a universal primer site and gave cDNA unique molecular identifiers. TCRdb re-called the 5' RACE reads through MiXCR, storing one row per CDR3 protein. This sample has under 250,000 distinct CDR3 sequences; around a tenth occur once, and the top ten carry 4% to 6%. The sample comprised memory (CD45RO+) T cells sorted from blood. The sequence was obtained from a woman aged 18 to 35 in good health. The chain links TRBV12-3 or TRBV12-4 to TRBJ2-1; D remains unclear. The CDR3 region is CAFSRMAAVSSYNEQFF. The CDR3, as DNA: TGTGCCTTCAGTCGGATGGCGGCGGTTAGCTCCTACAATGAGCAGTTCTTC.